A selection of T cell receptor beta chains follows, all from one sample in a study of blood T cell repertoires in COVID-19. Sequencing used immunoSEQ multiplex PCR; TCRdb keeps in-frame clones, though not all of them. The table lists around 120,000 clones, roughly 85% of them singletons. Material: peripheral blood. All receptors derive from a human donor in a cohort sampled during active COVID-19. CDR3s include the opening cysteine and the closing phenylalanine or tryptophan. A D gene is named only where the DNA matches it firmly. Size tells how often a clone was seen (once, few, many) or the class of an expanded clone, and some rows leave it out.

J | D | V | size | DNA | CDR3
TRBJ2-5 | - | TRBV7-6 | - | TGTGCCAGCAGCTTAGTGACCGGCGGTCAAGAGACCCAGTACTTC | CASSLVTGGQETQYF
TRBJ1-1 | - | TRBV5-1 | once | TGCGCCAGCAGCTGGACAGACCCTTTGAACACTGAAGCTTTCTTT | CASSWTDPLNTEAFF
TRBJ2-1 | TRBD2 | TRBV7-2 | once | TGTGCCAGCAGCTTAGAGGGACTAGCAGTATACAATGAGCAGTTCTTC | CASSLEGLAVYNEQFF
TRBJ1-2 | TRBD1 | TRBV19 | few | TGTGCCAGTAGTATAACAGGGGGCGACTATGGCTACACCTTC | CASSITGGDYGYTF
TRBJ1-5 | TRBD1 | TRBV28 | once | TGTGCCAGCAGCCCGGGACAGGGGTTCGGCAATCAGCCCCAGCATTTT | CASSPGQGFGNQPQHF
TRBJ1-4 | - | TRBV15 | - | TGTGCCACCAGCCGATCCGGGACACTGAATGAAAAACTGTTTTTT | CATSRSGTLNEKLFF
TRBJ1-1 | TRBD1 | TRBV7-2 | - | TGTGCCAGCAGCCCCAGACAGGGGTTAGCTTTCTTT | CASSPRQGLAFF
TRBJ1-5 | TRBD1 | TRBV28 | - | TGTGCCAGCAGGGGACAGGGGGGAGATCGGCAGCCCCAGCATTTT | CASRGQGGDRQPQHF
TRBJ2-7 | - | TRBV6-2/TRBV6-3 | - | TGTGCCAGCAGTTGGTGGAGTGGCGAGCAGTACTTC | CASSWWSGEQYF
TRBJ2-1 | - | TRBV6-5 | - | TGTGCCAGCAGTACAGGAGGGAGAGGCAATGAGCAGTTCTTC | CASSTGGRGNEQFF
TRBJ2-1 | TRBD1 | TRBV3-1/TRBV3-2 | - | TGTGCCAGCAGCCCTAAGACAAGAGGACAGGTAAGCTCCTACAATGAGCAGTTCTTC | CASSPKTRGQVSSYNEQFF
TRBJ2-7 | TRBD2 | TRBV9 | - | TGTGCCAGCAGCCAGGGACTAGCTGAGTCCTACGAGCAGTACTTC | CASSQGLAESYEQYF
TRBJ1-2 | - | TRBV15 | - | TGTGCCACCAGCAGCAACTACGGCGGCTACACCTTC | CATSSNYGGYTF
TRBJ2-1 | TRBD2 | TRBV7-6 | - | TGTGCCAGCAGCCCGACTAGCGGGGGGACCAATGAGCAGTTCTTC | CASSPTSGGTNEQFF
TRBJ2-3 | - | TRBV7-6 | - | TGTGCCAGCAGCTTACAGGGGGATACGCAGTATTTT | CASSLQGDTQYF
TRBJ2-1 | - | TRBV28 | - | TGTGCCAGCAGTTTGTCCAGGGGCCAGCACAATGAGCAGTTCTTC | CASSLSRGQHNEQFF
TRBJ1-1 | - | TRBV7-2 | - | TGTGCCAGCAGCTTATTGGCCCAGATGAACACTGAAGCTTTCTTT | CASSLLAQMNTEAFF
TRBJ1-2 | - | TRBV3-1/TRBV3-2 | - | TGTGCCAGCAGCCCCCCGGGGGGGGGAGGCTACACCTTC | CASSPPGGGGYTF
TRBJ2-3 | - | TRBV4-1 | - | TGCGCCAGCAGCCAAGACCCTAGTTTACGCACAGATACGCAGTATTTT | CASSQDPSLRTDTQYF
TRBJ2-7 | - | TRBV5-5 | - | TGTGCCAGCAGCCCCTGGCTAGCGAGCGAGCAGTACTTC | CASSPWLASEQYF